These 29 T cell receptor beta chains originate from one sample sequenced in a study of cytomegalovirus exposure and HLA in healthy donors. PCR was performed using 60 Vbeta and 13 Jbeta primers. Only in-frame clones appear in the TCRdb table, and some are missing; sequencing was by immunoSEQ multiplex PCR. The table lists more than 100,000 clones, 70% to 90% of them singletons. The sequenced material came from PBMCs. These receptors were taken from a man aged 40-49 years in good health and CMV-seronegative.

This clone came up a few times. Germline is not matched at one junction end, which may reflect a read error. The chain links TRBV11-2 to TRBJ2-1, with 7 bases matching TRBD2. CDR1 SGHAT and CDR2 FQNNGV come from the germline V gene. The CDR3 spans 13 residues. The CDR3 loop reads CASSLVPRDYQIF. DNA for the CDR3: TGTGCCAGCAGCTTAGTGCCCCGGGACTACCAGATCTTC. Supplemented by reference TRBV11-2 and TRBJ2-1, the full variable domain reads EAGVAQSPRYKIIEKRQSVAFWCNPISGHATLYWYQQILGQGPKLLIQFQNNGVVDDSQLPKDRFSAERLKGVDSTLKIQPAKLEDSAVYLCASSLVPRDYQIFGPGTRLTVL.

The chain is built from TRBV28 and TRBJ2-3, with a weak D call TRBD1 (5 bases). The germline V and J ends were trimmed by 2 bases and 1 base, with 7 bases remaining between them. The CDR3 length is 14 residues. CDR1 is MDHEN, CDR2 SYDVKM, per germline. CDR3 region: CASSLTQGTDTQYF. The DNA of the CDR3 is TGTGCCAGCAGTTTAACACAGGGCACAGATACGCAGTATTTT.

The rearrangement joins TRBV27 to TRBJ2-1; 11 nucleotides match TRBD1. The CDR3 consists of 16 residues. Trimming removed 4 bases from V and 6 bases from J; junction bases left unmatched: 8. Germline V CDR1 and CDR2: MNHEY, SMNVEV (reference sequence). The CDR3 DNA reads TGTGCCAGCAGTTCACCCTCCGGGACAGGGGGCAATGAGCAGTTCTTC. Its translation is CASSSPSGTGGNEQFF.

The V gene is TRBV7-3, the J gene TRBJ2-3; D call uncertain. The V end lost 4 bases, the J end lost 1 base, and 12 bases lay between the germline ends. This CDR3 has 15 amino acids. The germline V gene has CDR1 SGHTA and CDR2 FQGTGA. CDR3 amino acids: CASSSRMTRTDTQYF. CDR3 nucleotides: TGTGCCAGCAGCTCTCGGATGACTCGCACAGATACGCAGTATTTT. Drawing the rest from reference TRBV7-3 and TRBJ2-3, the complete variable domain is GAGVSQTPSNKVTEKGKYVELRCDPISGHTALYWYRQSLGQGPEFLIYFQGTGAADDSGLPNDRFFAVRPEGSVSTLKIQRTERGDSAVYLCASSSRMTRTDTQYFGPGTRLTVL.

V gene TRBV4-1 combines with J gene TRBJ2-7; possibly TRBD2 for D (6 bases). CDR3 size: 15 residues. The V gene's germline CDR1 is MGHRA and CDR2 YSYEKL. V lost 1 base to trimming and J lost 2 bases, with 12 bases between them. This chain's CDR3 is CASSQGGGAPYEQYF. DNA of the CDR3: TGCGCCAGCAGCCAAGGGGGCGGGGCTCCCTACGAGCAGTACTTC.

This rearrangement joins TRBV4-2 to TRBJ1-6; the match to TRBD1 covers 9 bases. The CDR3 runs 16 residues. V shed 4 bases, J shed 5 bases, and the junction held 6 bases outside the gene matches. The germline CDR1 and CDR2 sequences are LGHNA and YNFKEQ. The CDR3 here is CASSRAQGADNSPLHF. The CDR3 DNA is TGTGCCAGCAGCCGCGCACAGGGGGCAGATAATTCACCCCTCCACTTT.

The V call is TRBV9, the J call TRBJ1-2; D may be TRBD1 (6 bases). Trimming shortened V by 4 bases and J by 2 bases, and 12 bases separated the two germline ends. The CDR3 has 14 residues. Germline loops: CDR1 SGDLS, CDR2 YYNGEE. The CDR3 protein is CASSPGGLNYGYTF. CDR3 coding DNA: TGTGCCAGCAGCCCCGGGGGGCTGAACTATGGCTACACCTTC.

This chain links TRBV6-6 with TRBJ2-5; D is ambiguous. TRBJ2-7 explains the end of the DNA better; the J call may be wrong. There are 13 residues in the CDR3. CDR1 is MNHNY and CDR2 is SVGAGI in the germline V gene (reference sequence). The CDR3 coding sequence is TGTGCCAGCAGTTACACTCCGTTGAGCGAGCAGTACTTC. Translating gives CASSYTPLSEQYF.

The V and J genes are TRBV7-9 and TRBJ2-2, with D perhaps TRBD2 (7 bases). The CDR3 covers 16 residues. The germline CDR1 and CDR2 sequences are SEHNR and FQNEAQ (reference sequence). Trimming shortened V by 4 bases and J by 4 bases, and 16 bases separated the two germline ends. The CDR3 nucleotides are TGTGCCAGCAGCTCCCCCTCGAGGGGGGGCACCGGGGAGCTGTTTTTT. Protein product: CASSSPSRGGTGELFF.

This chain links TRBV6-6 with TRBJ2-5; possibly TRBD1 for D (5 bases). The J call may be in error: the DNA end matches TRBJ2-7 better. The CDR3 runs to 14 residues. Germline V lookup: CDR1 MNHNY, CDR2 SVGAGI (reference sequence). CDR3 sequence: CASRRTGLSYEQYF. The CDR3 nucleotides read TGTGCCAGCAGGCGCACAGGTCTCTCCTACGAGCAGTACTTC.

This clone was detected once. The chain combines TRBV18 with TRBJ1-4, with D hard to call. Germline V gives CDR1 KGHSH, CDR2 LQKENI. CDR3 size: 13 residues. V was trimmed by 3 bases and J by 4 bases, leaving 6 bases between them. The CDR3 protein is CASSPSGNEKLFF. In nucleotides, the CDR3 is TGTGCCAGCTCACCTTCCGGTAATGAAAAACTGTTTTTT.

The chain uses TRBV4-1 and TRBJ2-1, with unresolved D. Germline V gene sequence: CDR1 MGHRA, CDR2 YSYEKL. Trimming took 0 bases from V and 5 from J, leaving 14 bases between them. The CDR3 length is 16 residues. CDR3 bases: TGCGCCAGCAGCCAAGAGCCAGGAACCGGCGACAATGAGCAGTTCTTC. This gives the protein CASSQEPGTGDNEQFF.

The V call is TRBV5-1, the J call TRBJ2-1, with TRBD2 identical over 11 bases. Germline values: CDR1 SGHRS, CDR2 YFSETQ. CDR3 length: 15 amino acids. V shed 4 bases, J shed 7 bases, and the junction held 7 bases outside the gene matches. The CDR3 DNA follows: TGCGCCAGCAGCCCACTAGCGGGAGTCCCTAATGAGCAGTTCTTC. The encoded protein is CASSPLAGVPNEQFF.

The J gene is TRBJ1-6, the V gene TRBV2; TRBD1 might be the D (5 bases). CDR3 length: 12 amino acids. The germline V and J ends were trimmed by 1 base and 15 bases, with 10 bases remaining between them. Germline CDR1 SNHLY, CDR2 FYNNEI. The CDR3, as DNA: TGTGCCAGCAGTGAAGGGGGGGATATCCTCCACTTT. Translated, it gives CASSEGGDILHF.

This clone was seen just once. The chain is built from TRBV7-9 and TRBJ2-7, with 9 bases identical to TRBD1. V lost 4 bases and J lost 7; bases outside the gene matches: 11. The CDR3 runs 15 residues. Germline loops: CDR1 SEHNR, CDR2 FQNEAQ (reference sequence). The CDR3 DNA sequence: TGTGCCAGCAGCTCCCGGGACAGGGTCCCCTGGGAGCAGTACTTC. Encoded protein: CASSSRDRVPWEQYF.

The gene calls are TRBV5-4 and TRBJ2-5; 10 nucleotides agree with TRBD2. J was trimmed by 5 bases and V by 6 bases; bases with no gene match: 16. There are 17 residues in the CDR3. The germline V gene has CDR1 SGHNT and CDR2 YYREEE (reference sequence). This CDR3 is CASTPTSGRALWETQYF. CDR3 in DNA: TGTGCCAGCACTCCCACCAGCGGGAGGGCCCTCTGGGAGACCCAGTACTTC.

The chain combines TRBV21-1 with TRBJ2-7; the table's TRBD2 call for D was not verified on the DNA. TRBV21-1 is a listed pseudogene. The CDR3 contains 13 residues. CDR3 sequence: CASSEGGVHEQYF. CDR3 in DNA: TGTGCCAGCAGTGAGGGGGGGGTTCACGAGCAGTACTTC.

The V and J genes are TRBV5-1 and TRBJ1-1; unclear D gene. V was clipped by 4 bases and J by 4 bases, with 17 bases between them. The CDR3 runs to 15 residues. Germline loops: CDR1 SGHRS, CDR2 YFSETQ. CDR3 sequence (DNA): TGCGCCAGCAGCCGCGGGCCGGACTCGGGCACTGAAGCTTTCTTT. Its protein is CASSRGPDSGTEAFF.

The rearrangement uses TRBV6-5 and TRBJ2-1; D is undetermined. This CDR3 comprises 11 residues. V lost 6 bases and J 5 bases, leaving 5 bases between the germline ends. Germline CDR1 MNHEY, CDR2 SVGAGI. CDR3 sequence (DNA): TGTGCCAGCAGCCAGAACAATGAGCAGTTCTTC. Protein: CASSQNNEQFF.

The chain combines TRBV6-6 with TRBJ1-1, with D perhaps TRBD1 (5 bases). In germline, CDR1 is MNHNY, CDR2 SVGAGI (reference sequence). The CDR3 runs 15 residues. V was trimmed by 2 bases and J by 4 bases, leaving 14 bases between them. The CDR3 DNA sequence: TGTGCCAGCAGTTACCATATGGGGGGGGGCACTGAAGCTTTCTTT. Protein sequence: CASSYHMGGGTEAFF.

The rearrangement links TRBV7-8 to TRBJ1-5; no clear D gene. V was shortened by 5 bases and J by 10 bases, with 15 bases between the two germline ends. The CDR3 is 13 residues long. Germline CDR1 reads SGHVS; CDR2 reads FQNEAQ. The CDR3 is CASSPLGTRPQHF. Here the CDR3 DNA reads TGTGCCAGCAGCCCCCTGGGCACCCGACCCCAGCATTTT.

A single count supports this clone. This rearrangement joins TRBV7-6 to TRBJ2-5, with 8 positions matching TRBD1. The closer fit of TRBJ2-7 to the DNA end suggests the J call may be wrong. The CDR3 is 14 residues long. Germline CDR1 reads SGHVS; CDR2 reads FNYEAQ. The CDR3 loop is CASSSGQELSEQYF. The CDR3 region has the DNA TGTGCCAGCAGCTCGGGACAGGAACTCTCCGAGCAGTACTTC.

This rearrangement joins TRBV5-1 to TRBJ2-1; 15 bases map to TRBD2. This CDR3 region has 17 residues. V gave up 7 bases and J gave up 3 bases; unmatched junction bases: 8. Germline V lookup: CDR1 SGHRS, CDR2 YFSETQ. The CDR3 DNA follows: TGCGCCAGCTGGACTAGCGGGGGGGCCGCTGGCTACAATGAGCAGTTCTTC. This gives the protein CASWTSGGAAGYNEQFF. Combining the CDR3 with reference TRBV5-1 and TRBJ2-1 gives the whole variable domain KAGVTQTPRYLIKTRGQQVTLSCSPISGHRSVSWYQQTPGQGLQFLFEYFSETQRNKGNFPGRFSGRQFSNSRSEMNVSTLELGDSALYLCASWTSGGAAGYNEQFFGPGTRLTVL.

This clone has a handful of counts. The gene calls are TRBV4-1 and TRBJ1-2, with D unresolved. The CDR3 contains 15 residues. Germline values: CDR1 MGHRA, CDR2 YSYEKL. V lost 4 bases and J 0 bases, leaving 12 bases between the germline ends. The CDR3 spells CASSLRVLTNYGYTF. In nucleotides, the CDR3 is TGCGCCAGCAGCCTGAGAGTCTTAACTAACTATGGCTACACCTTC.

CDR3 coding DNA: TGTGCCAGCAGCGTAAGTCCTTATCTAGCGGATGACACCGGGGAGCTGTTTTTT. Protein product: CASSVSPYLADDTGELFF. This chain uses TRBV9 with TRBJ2-2; 7 bases line up with TRBD2. CDR1 is SGDLS, CDR2 YYNGEE, per germline. This CDR3 is 18 amino acids long. Trimming removed 1 base from V and 3 bases from J; junction bases left unmatched: 12.

The genes are TRBV7-2 and TRBJ2-1; D may be TRBD1 (7 bases). The CDR3 runs to 17 residues. V gave up 0 bases and J gave up 3 bases, with 15 bases separating them. Germline V CDR1 and CDR2: SGHTA, FQGNSA. The CDR3 loop reads CASSLAVRGRGYNEQFF. The DNA for the CDR3 is TGTGCCAGCAGCTTAGCTGTTAGGGGGCGGGGCTACAATGAGCAGTTCTTC.

The V gene is TRBV5-6, the J gene TRBJ1-4; D might be TRBD1 (5 bases). V was shortened by 2 bases and J by 7 bases, with 12 bases between the two germline ends. Germline V gene data show CDR1 as SGHDT and CDR2 as YYEEEE. The CDR3 spans 14 residues. The CDR3 DNA is TGTGCCAGCAGCTTCGGGGGGAAGGGTGAAAAACTGTTTTTT. This codes for CASSFGGKGEKLFF. Drawing the rest from reference TRBV5-6 and TRBJ1-4, the complete variable domain is DAGVTQSPTHLIKTRGQQVTLRCSPKSGHDTVSWYQQALGQGPQFIFQYYEEEERQRGNFPDRFSGHQFPNYSSELNVNALLLGDSALYLCASSFGGKGEKLFFGSGTQLSVL.

J is TRBJ1-6 and V is TRBV30, with TRBD1 matching over 7 bases. The germline V gene encodes CDR1 GTSNPN and CDR2 SVGIG (reference sequence). The CDR3 has 14 residues. Trimming cost V 3 bases and J 2 bases; bases outside gene matches: 1. The DNA for the CDR3 is TGTGCCTGGAGACAGGGGACCTATAATTCACCCCTCCACTTT. This encodes CAWRQGTYNSPLHF.

This clone was detected a few times. The genes are TRBV4-3 and TRBJ1-4; TRBD1 agrees at 8 bases. The CDR3 has 16 amino acids. J gave up 6 bases and V 0 bases, and 6 bases lay outside the gene matches. Germline assignment: CDR1 LGHNA and CDR2 YSLEER. The CDR3 sequence: CASSQDGRTGYEKLFF. The CDR3 nucleotides are TGCGCCAGCAGCCAAGATGGTCGGACAGGGTATGAAAAACTGTTTTTT.